The 20 T cell receptor beta chains below all came from one sample that was sequenced in a study of cytomegalovirus exposure and HLA in healthy donors. Sequencing used immunoSEQ multiplex PCR; TCRdb keeps in-frame clones, though not all of them. The table lists approximately 200,000 clones, more than 80% of them singletons. Material for sequencing was PBMCs. These receptors all come from a young man in good health and CMV-seropositive.

This sequence joins TRBV28 and TRBJ2-2, with 9 positions matching TRBD2. This CDR3 is built from 16 residues. Losses at the gene ends were 3 bases for V and 6 bases for J; bases not matched to a gene: 8. CDR1 is MDHEN, CDR2 SYDVKM, per germline. In DNA, the CDR3 is TGTGCCAGCAGTTTTCTAACTAGCGGGTTAGCCGGGGAGCTGTTTTTT. This sequence encodes CASSFLTSGLAGELFF.

The gene calls are TRBV4-1 and TRBJ1-4; 9 bases align to TRBD1. Per the germline V gene, CDR1 is MGHRA and CDR2 is YSYEKL. This CDR3 region has 18 residues. The V gene end was trimmed by 4 bases and the J gene end by 5 bases; junction bases not matched to a gene: 14. This CDR3 is CASSPWTGAVVRNEKLFF. CDR3 nucleotides: TGCGCCAGCAGCCCTTGGACAGGGGCGGTCGTAAGAAATGAAAAACTGTTTTTT.

This rearrangement joins TRBV28 to TRBJ1-2, with a tentative D call TRBD1 (6 bases). Deletions cut 6 bases from V and 4 bases from J, with 27 bases between. The CDR3 contains 18 residues. The germline CDR1 and CDR2 sequences are MDHEN and SYDVKM. Here the CDR3 reads CASRSLFQGLVPSYGYTF. The DNA for the CDR3 is TGTGCCAGCAGGTCCCTTTTTCAGGGGCTGGTCCCTAGCTATGGCTACACCTTC.

The genes are TRBV5-1 and TRBJ2-1, with TRBD2 identical over 9 bases. V lost 2 bases to trimming and J lost 2 bases; unmatched junction nucleotides: 2. Germline V gene sequence: CDR1 SGHRS, CDR2 YFSETQ. CDR3 size: 15 residues. CDR3 bases: TGCGCCAGCAGCTTAGCGGGGGGTGCCTACAATGAGCAGTTCTTC. Translation gives CASSLAGGAYNEQFF.

The table lists this clone with a few counts. This chain connects TRBV27 to TRBJ1-5; D is unresolved. CDR1 and CDR2 (germline): MNHEY, SMNVEV (reference sequence). V was cut by 6 bases and J by 9 bases, with 12 bases left in between. The CDR3 sequence is 12 residues long. This CDR3 reads CASRSTEGPQHF. DNA for the CDR3: TGTGCCAGCAGATCTACAGAAGGGCCCCAGCATTTT.

This clone was seen many times. This chain uses TRBV19 with TRBJ2-4, with D unclear. V lost 6 bases to trimming and J lost 7 bases, with 19 bases between them. Germline CDR1 LNHDA, CDR2 SQIVND (reference sequence). This CDR3 has 15 amino acids. The CDR3 loop reads CASSPRSRGENIQYF. CDR3 sequence (DNA): TGTGCCAGTAGCCCCCGAAGTCGCGGCGAGAACATTCAGTACTTC. Using reference TRBV19 and TRBJ2-4 for the parts outside the CDR3, the full variable domain is DGGITQSPKYLFRKEGQNVTLSCEQNLNHDAMYWYRQDPGQGLRLIYYSQIVNDFQKGDIAEGYSVSREKKESFPLTVTSAQKNPTAFYLCASSPRSRGENIQYFGAGTRLSVL.

The chain employs TRBV29-1 and TRBJ2-3; 8 bases map to TRBD2. The ends lost 6 bases at V and 3 bases at J; junction bases unmatched: 8. The germline V gene has CDR1 SQVTM and CDR2 ANQGSEA. This CDR3 region has 14 residues. The CDR3 reads CSVAAGVGTDTQYF. Written as DNA, the CDR3 is TGCAGCGTCGCAGCGGGAGTGGGGACAGATACGCAGTATTTT.

The J gene is TRBJ1-1, the V gene TRBV7-2; no clear D. This CDR3 comprises 14 residues. The germline V gene has CDR1 SGHTA and CDR2 FQGNSA. The V and J ends lost 7 bases and 1 base respectively, with 13 bases between them. The DNA of the CDR3 is TGTGCCAGCATGGGTGGGCCGAGGAACACTGAAGCTTTCTTT. Amino acid sequence: CASMGGPRNTEAFF. The full variable domain, completed using reference TRBV7-2 and TRBJ1-1, is GAGVSQSPSNKVTEKGKDVELRCDPISGHTALYWYRQSLGQGLEFLIYFQGNSAPDKSGLPSDRFSAERTGGSVSTLTIQRTQQEDSAVYLCASMGGPRNTEAFFGQGTRLTVV.

In its sample, this clone was seen a few times. The chain recombines TRBV28 with TRBJ2-1; TRBD1 might be the D (5 bases). V lost 7 bases to trimming and J lost 6 bases, with 19 bases between them. The germline V gene has CDR1 MDHEN and CDR2 SYDVKM. The length of the CDR3 is 15 residues. CDR3 amino acids: CASTIGARGGNEQFF. CDR3 nucleotide sequence: TGTGCCAGCACAATTGGGGCTAGGGGCGGCAATGAGCAGTTCTTC.

The rearrangement uses TRBV5-1 and TRBJ2-2; perhaps TRBD2 as D (7 bases). Trimming stripped 4 bases from V and 3 bases from J, with 13 bases between. Germline CDR1 SGHRS, CDR2 YFSETQ. The CDR3 has 15 residues. DNA of the CDR3: TGCGCCAGCAGCCACGGGGGGCAGTACACCGGGGAGCTGTTTTTT. Its protein is CASSHGGQYTGELFF.

This rearrangement joins TRBV7-9 to TRBJ1-4; no clear D gene. The V gene's germline CDR1 is SEHNR and CDR2 FQNEAQ (reference sequence). The CDR3 is 15 amino acids. V lost 5 bases to trimming and J lost 0 bases, with 10 bases between them. Written as DNA, the CDR3 is TGTGCCAGCAGCCCTAGTCGGGCAACTAATGAAAAACTGTTTTTT. Residues: CASSPSRATNEKLFF.

The chain links TRBV30 to TRBJ1-2, with 7 nucleotides matching TRBD1. Germline trimming cut 2 bases from V and 1 base from J; bases unmatched to any gene: 7. Germline CDR1 GTSNPN, CDR2 SVGIG (reference sequence). The CDR3 loop spans 15 amino acids. The DNA of the CDR3 is TGTGCCTGGAGTATAGGCAGGGGGTATAACTATGGCTACACCTTC. This codes for CAWSIGRGYNYGYTF.

About this clone itself: Germline is not matched at one junction end, which may reflect a read error. Other DNA sequences of this sample code for an identical CDR3. The genes are TRBV27 and TRBJ2-7; 8 nucleotides align to TRBD2. Germline lookup yields CDR1 MNHEY and CDR2 SMNVEV (reference sequence). The CDR3 extends over 18 amino acids. CDR3 loop: CASSPTSSGRVKMYEQYF. The CDR3 nucleotides are TGTGCCAGCAGTCCGACCTCAAGCGGGAGAGTAAAGATGTACGAGCAGTACTTT.

The chain uses TRBV18 and TRBJ2-5, with 9 bases that match TRBD1. This CDR3 has 14 amino acids. Losses at the gene ends were 6 bases for V and 3 bases for J; bases not matched to a gene: 5. CDR1 KGHSH and CDR2 LQKENI come from the germline V gene. CDR3 sequence (DNA): TGTGCCAGCTCGGCAGGGACAGGGAAAGAGACCCAGTACTTC. The encoded protein is CASSAGTGKETQYF.

This clone was seen a single time. The chain has TRBV5-6 and TRBJ2-7, with 8 nucleotides matching TRBD1. Germline V gene lookup returns CDR1 SGHDT and CDR2 YYEEEE. The CDR3 contains 15 residues. Trimming took 1 base from V and 3 from J; bases not matched to a gene: 6. The CDR3 loop reads CASSLSGTGYYEQYF. The DNA of the CDR3 is TGTGCCAGCAGCTTGTCCGGGACAGGTTACTACGAGCAGTACTTC.

This chain joins TRBV11-1 and TRBJ2-7; TRBD2 matches at 8 bases. V gave up 1 base and J gave up 6 bases; unmatched junction bases: 2. Germline V gene data show CDR1 as SGHAT and CDR2 as FQDESV (reference sequence). The CDR3 is 13 amino acids. The CDR3 region is CASSLVRGGEQYF. In nucleotides, the CDR3 is TGTGCCAGCAGCTTAGTTCGGGGGGGCGAGCAGTACTTC.

This clone was seen a handful of times. This sequence joins TRBV28 and TRBJ1-2, with 8 positions matching TRBD1. Germline V gene sequence: CDR1 MDHEN, CDR2 SYDVKM. The trim removed 8 bases at V and 11 bases at J, leaving 16 bases unmatched. The CDR3 contains 14 residues. CDR3 bases: TGTGCCAGCGGGTCAGACCTAGGACAGGGCGGATACACCTTC. Protein: CASGSDLGQGGYTF.

The gene calls are TRBV5-1 and TRBJ2-1; the match to TRBD2 covers 11 bases. CDR3 length: 16 residues. CDR1 is SGHRS and CDR2 is YFSETQ in the germline V gene. The V gene end was trimmed by 1 base and the J gene end by 4 bases; junction bases not matched to a gene: 4. In DNA, the CDR3 is TGCGCCAGCAGCTTGACTAGCGGGAGTTCGTACAATGAGCAGTTCTTC. This sequence encodes CASSLTSGSSYNEQFF. Based on the CDR3 plus reference TRBV5-1 and TRBJ2-1, the full variable domain is KAGVTQTPRYLIKTRGQQVTLSCSPISGHRSVSWYQQTPGQGLQFLFEYFSETQRNKGNFPGRFSGRQFSNSRSEMNVSTLELGDSALYLCASSLTSGSSYNEQFFGPGTRLTVL.

This clone was found once. J is TRBJ2-2 and V is TRBV7-8; 7 bases map to TRBD1. Trimming cost V 5 bases and J 1 base; bases outside gene matches: 4. The germline gives CDR1 SGHVS, CDR2 FQNEAQ. The CDR3 has 15 amino acids. The CDR3 spells CASSLRTGNTGELFF. Written as DNA, the CDR3 is TGTGCCAGCAGCCTCCGGACAGGGAACACCGGGGAGCTGTTTTTT.

The chain has TRBV27 and TRBJ2-3, with 8 bases fitting TRBD1. This CDR3 contains 20 residues. Per the germline V gene, CDR1 is MNHEY and CDR2 is SMNVEV (reference sequence). V was pared by 3 bases and J by 2 bases, with 19 bases of the junction left unmatched. The CDR3 here is CASSLFGTGGSLRITDTQYF. The DNA for the CDR3 is TGTGCCAGCAGTTTGTTCGGAACAGGGGGAAGTCTTCGGATCACAGATACGCAGTATTTT.